A selection of T cell receptor beta chains follows, all from one sample in a study of T cells after yellow fever vaccination. From the 5' RACE reads, TCRdb called clonotypes with MiXCR, one entry per CDR3 protein. Among some 290,000 distinct CDR3 sequences, roughly 10% were seen once, and the ten largest hold approximately 3%. Specimen: CD4+ T cells sorted from PBMCs, collected 45 days after the yellow fever booster vaccination. Receptors originate from a man between 18 and 29 years old who received the YFV17D yellow fever vaccine. Both conserved end residues are part of each CDR3. A D gene is named only where the DNA matches it firmly. Clone size is shown for a subset of rows, as once, few, many or a class of expanded clone.

d_gene	abundance	v_gene	j_gene	CDR3aa	CDR3nt
TRBD1	.	TRBV4-1	TRBJ2-6	CASSQRSGTGEVGANVLTF	TGCGCCAGCAGCCAGAGGTCCGGGACAGGGGAAGTTGGGGCCAACGTCCTGACTTTC
.	few	TRBV7-3	TRBJ2-4	CASSPPGAVAKNIQYF	TGTGCCAGCAGCCCCCCCGGGGCGGTAGCCAAAAACATTCAGTACTTC
.	.	TRBV5-8	TRBJ2-3	CASTDRSTDTQYF	TGTGCCAGCACGGACAGATCCACAGATACGCAGTATTTT
TRBD1	.	TRBV15	TRBJ2-3	CATSREHRGRSDTQYF	TGTGCCACCAGCAGAGAACACAGGGGGCGCTCAGATACGCAGTATTTT
TRBD1	.	TRBV7-2	TRBJ2-3	CASSPDRVTDTQYF	TGTGCCAGCAGCCCGGACAGGGTAACAGATACGCAGTATTTT
.	many	TRBV2	TRBJ2-4	CASSEQGNIQYF	TGTGCCAGCAGTGAACAGGGAAACATTCAGTACTTC
.	.	TRBV20-1	TRBJ1-4	CSVSDSNEKLFF	TGCAGTGTTTCGGACTCTAATGAAAAACTGTTTTTT
.	.	TRBV20-1	TRBJ2-2	CSARGGALNTGELFF	TGCAGTGCTAGGGGGGGGGCCCTGAACACCGGGGAGCTGTTTTTT
.	.	TRBV5-1	TRBJ2-3	CASSLGQGGDTQYF	TGCGCCAGCAGCTTGGGGCAGGGTGGAGATACGCAGTATTTT
.	.	TRBV5-6	TRBJ2-5	CASSWIVGQETQYF	TGTGCCAGCAGCTGGATTGTCGGACAAGAGACCCAGTACTTC
TRBD1	many	TRBV7-2	TRBJ2-7	CASSLGDRNFYEQYF	TGTGCCAGCAGCTTGGGGGACAGGAACTTCTACGAGCAGTACTTC
.	.	TRBV5-6	TRBJ1-5	CASSLALGGSNQPQHF	TGTGCCAGCAGCTTGGCCCTAGGGGGAAGCAATCAGCCCCAGCATTTT
.	many	TRBV27	TRBJ2-1	CASSLFWGGDTYNEQFF	TGTGCCAGCAGTTTATTCTGGGGCGGGGATACCTACAATGAGCAGTTCTTC
.	.	TRBV20-1	TRBJ2-3	CSASRQGTQYF	TGCAGTGCTAGTCGGCAGGGTACGCAGTATTTT
.	.	TRBV20-1	TRBJ1-2	CSARENLPYGYTF	TGCAGTGCTAGGGAAAACCTCCCCTATGGCTACACCTTC
.	many	TRBV7-2	TRBJ2-1	CASSWGRHNEQFF	TGTGCCAGCAGCTGGGGACGGCACAATGAGCAGTTCTTC
.	many	TRBV7-7	TRBJ2-5	CASSAEVETQYF	TGTGCCAGCAGCGCGGAGGTGGAGACCCAGTACTTC
.	.	TRBV7-2	TRBJ1-5	CASSFNQGPNQPQHF	TGTGCCAGCAGCTTTAACCAGGGCCCAAATCAGCCCCAGCATTTT
.	.	TRBV6-2/TRBV6-3	TRBJ1-5	CASSVGDQPQHF	TGTGCCAGCAGTGTCGGTGATCAGCCCCAGCATTTT
.	many	TRBV2	TRBJ2-5	CASSEETQYF	TGTGCCAGCAGTGAAGAGACCCAGTACTTC
.	few	TRBV9	TRBJ2-3	CASSVRGYTDTQYF	TGTGCCAGCAGCGTCCGCGGATACACAGATACGCAGTATTTT
.	many	TRBV6-5	TRBJ1-1	CASRPSRLNTEAFF	TGTGCCAGCAGACCTTCTAGGTTGAACACTGAAGCTTTCTTT
.	many	TRBV7-2	TRBJ2-3	CASSSGGASDTQYF	TGTGCCAGCAGTTCCGGAGGGGCGTCGGATACGCAGTATTTT
.	.	TRBV20-1	TRBJ2-1	CSAAPLVARHYNEQFF	TGCAGTGCTGCACCGCTAGTAGCGCGACACTACAATGAGCAGTTCTTC
.	many	TRBV12-3/TRBV12-4	TRBJ2-3	CASSFPGTDTQYF	TGTGCCAGCAGTTTCCCAGGCACAGATACGCAGTATTTT
.	many	TRBV29-1	TRBJ1-1	CSVDSQGGPEAFF	TGCAGCGTTGACAGTCAGGGTGGGCCTGAAGCTTTCTTT
.	few	TRBV30	TRBJ2-5	CAWSVLEGPGETQYF	TGTGCCTGGAGTGTACTCGAGGGGCCGGGGGAGACCCAGTACTTC
.	few	TRBV11-2	TRBJ2-3	CASSRAGSSDTQYF	TGTGCCAGCAGCCGCGCAGGGAGCTCAGATACGCAGTATTTT
.	few	TRBV3-1	TRBJ1-6	CASSHPNSPLHF	TGTGCCAGCAGCCACCCCAATTCACCCCTCCACTTT